This TCR beta chain came from a study of CD8 T cells in ankylosing spondylitis. General study findings and limits: Disease-associated clonotypes exhibited CD8+ identity and were relatively infrequent in peripheral blood. In ankylosing spondylitis blood, a motif of roughly 8 highly homologous TCR beta variants appeared characteristic.

A single record per CDR3 protein comes from TCRdb applying MiXCR to the 5' RACE reads. The sample holds over 200,000 distinct CDR3 sequences, roughly 18% seen once. The germline V gene encodes CDR1 SEHNR and CDR2 FQNEAQ (reference sequence). V dropped 5 bases and J dropped 2 bases, with 13 bases sitting between them. There are 14 residues in the CDR3. This clonotype was seen once. Antigen unknown. This TCR was sampled from a male donor with ankylosing spondylitis. V is TRBV7-9 and J is TRBJ2-7; D is perhaps TRBD1 or TRBD2 (5 bases each). Sequenced input: blood, either unsorted or a sorted T cell fraction (not recorded which). CDR3 loop: CASSPRDPTYEQYF. The DNA for the CDR3 is TGTGCCAGCAGCCCCCGGGACCCGACCTACGAGCAGTACTTC.